The T cell receptor (beta chain) under discussion was sequenced for a study of T cell repertoires in cytomegalovirus infection (dated by TCRdb to about 2019). Study-wide context: The peptide stimulations were aimed at well-studied HLA-B-restricted epitopes as well as recently identified HLA-C-restricted CMV epitopes, whose presentation resists viral immunomodulation. Donor HLA type was relevant to the analysis, as public TCR beta signatures indicated carriage of CMV infection together with the matching HLA type.

The sequencer listed for this sample is Illumina HiSeq 1500. TCRdb trimmed the raw reads at Q25, called clones with MiXCR and kept productive beta chains. Merged by CDR3 protein, the rows form single entries marked with the most common genes and DNA. For this sample there are roughly 920,000 distinct CDR3 sequences; around 32% appear just once. Jointly, the top ten make up over 12% of the sample. Read against the paper, the sample's treatment or condition label means: in vitro stimulation with specific CMV peptide epitopes to enrich CMV-specific T cells. What the authors observed across the whole study: The ex vivo response was dominated by HLA-C-restricted CMV-specific TCR beta clonotypes, which also provided the single most frequent clonotype in two of eight donors. Carriers of CMV infection plus the relevant HLA type were discriminated by the cumulative frequency of public TCR beta family members in the study cohort and in an independent roughly 400-donor cohort.

Comments on this clonotype: What antigen it recognizes has not been identified. The sample holds no much larger clone one base away, and base qualities are not on file.

The receptor comes from a human donor in good health (CMV status not recorded). Some clones in this sample may be carry-over from other donors' samples. Specimen: cultured CD8+ T cells from PBMCs, collected from culture after CMV antigen stimulation.

The nucleotides are TGTGCCAGTAGTATTAGCTGGGAGACGAGCAATCAGCCCCAGCATTTT. Its protein reads: CASSISWETSNQPQHF. Recombination joined TRBV19 with TRBJ1-5; the D gene assignment is ambiguous. Spanning cysteine to phenylalanine, the CDR3 consists of 16 amino acids. Only CDR3 DNA is held: 48 bases, read in frame from base 1. Trimming at the junction amounts to 3 bases on V and 1 base on J, and the germline ends lie 13 bases apart. The germline V gene (reference sequence) yields LNHDA for CDR1 and SQIVND for CDR2.